This T cell receptor beta chain came from a study of cytomegalovirus exposure and HLA in healthy donors. Study findings and constraints: First-cohort TCR clusters were later found to tend to co-occur in the 120 or so validation repertoires. It was reported that the classifier diagnosed cytomegalovirus status with high specificity and sensitivity in both the original and validation cohorts.

The CDR3 covers 15 residues. The ends lost 6 bases at V and 8 bases at J; junction bases unmatched: 9. CDR1 and CDR2 from the germline V gene are SNHLY and FYNNEI. Donors came from a validation cohort of approximately 110 subjects, distinct from the first 666-subject cohort. In regard to this clone: As yet, its antigen is unknown.

Profiled with immunoSEQ multiplex PCR; TCRdb holds only in-frame clones, not every one. The sample has under 200,000 clones, 75% to 90% seen once. Sequencing was performed on PBMCs. This sequence joins TRBV2 and TRBJ2-2; 10 nucleotides align to TRBD2. This TCR was sampled from a young woman in good health and CMV-seronegative. This CDR3 is CASSPVAGGSGELFF. In DNA form, the CDR3 reads TGTGCCAGCAGCCCCGTAGCGGGGGGTTCTGGGGAGCTGTTTTTT.